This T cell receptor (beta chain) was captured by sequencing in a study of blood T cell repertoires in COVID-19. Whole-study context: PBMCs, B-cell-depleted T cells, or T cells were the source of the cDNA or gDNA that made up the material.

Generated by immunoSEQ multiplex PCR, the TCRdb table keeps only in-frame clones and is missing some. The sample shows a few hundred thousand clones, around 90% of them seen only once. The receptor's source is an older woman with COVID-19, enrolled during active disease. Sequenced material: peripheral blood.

The CDR3 nucleotides are TGTGCCAGCACGACAGGGCTAAATTCACCCCTCCACTTT. It yields the protein CASTTGLNSPLHF. The V and J genes are TRBV28 and TRBJ1-6; 7 bases align to TRBD1. V lost 7 bases, J lost 7 bases, and 4 bases stayed unmatched. Per the germline V gene, CDR1 is MDHEN and CDR2 is SYDVKM. The CDR3 is 13 residues long. Full variable domain (outside the CDR3, taken from reference TRBV28 and TRBJ1-6): DVKVTQSSRYLVKRTGEKVFLECVQDMDHENMFWYRQDPGLGLRLIYFSYDVKMKEKGDIPEGYSVSREKKERFSLILESASTNQTSMYLCASTTGLNSPLHFGNGTRLTVT.